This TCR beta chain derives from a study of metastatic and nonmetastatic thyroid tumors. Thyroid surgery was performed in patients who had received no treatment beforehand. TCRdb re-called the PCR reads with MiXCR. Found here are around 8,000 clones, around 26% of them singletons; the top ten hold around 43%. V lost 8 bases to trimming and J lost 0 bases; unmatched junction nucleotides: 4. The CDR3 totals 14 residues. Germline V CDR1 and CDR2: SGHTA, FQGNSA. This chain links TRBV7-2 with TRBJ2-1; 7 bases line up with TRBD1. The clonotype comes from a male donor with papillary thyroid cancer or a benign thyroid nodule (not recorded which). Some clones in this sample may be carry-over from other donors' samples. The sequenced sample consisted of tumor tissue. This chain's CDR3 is CASGRDSSYNEQFF. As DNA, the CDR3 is TGTGCCAGCGGCCGGGACAGCTCCTACAATGAGCAGTTCTTC. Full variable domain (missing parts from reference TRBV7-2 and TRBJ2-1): GAGVSQSPSNKVTEKGKDVELRCDPISGHTALYWYRQSLGQGLEFLIYFQGNSAPDKSGLPSDRFSAERTGGSVSTLTIQRTQQEDSAVYLCASGRDSSYNEQFFGPGTRLTVL.